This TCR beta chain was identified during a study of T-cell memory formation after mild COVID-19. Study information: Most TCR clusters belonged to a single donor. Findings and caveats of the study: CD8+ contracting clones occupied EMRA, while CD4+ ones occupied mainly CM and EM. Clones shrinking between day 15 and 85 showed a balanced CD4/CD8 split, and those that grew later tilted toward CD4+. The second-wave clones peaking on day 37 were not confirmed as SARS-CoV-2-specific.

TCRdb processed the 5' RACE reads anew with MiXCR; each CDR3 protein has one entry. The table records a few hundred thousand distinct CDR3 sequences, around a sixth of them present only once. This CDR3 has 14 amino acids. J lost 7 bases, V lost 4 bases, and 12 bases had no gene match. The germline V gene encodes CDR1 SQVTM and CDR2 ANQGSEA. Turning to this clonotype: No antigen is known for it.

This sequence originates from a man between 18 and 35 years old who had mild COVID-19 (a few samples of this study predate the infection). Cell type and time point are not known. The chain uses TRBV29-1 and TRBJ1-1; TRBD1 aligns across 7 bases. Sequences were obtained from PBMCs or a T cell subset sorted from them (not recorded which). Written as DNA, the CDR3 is TGCAGCGTTGCTCCTAGACAGGGTAGGGGTGAAGCTTTCTTT. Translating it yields CSVAPRQGRGEAFF.